The sequence of this T cell receptor beta chain was determined in a study of T cells in narcolepsy. Study-level findings and limits: HCRT-specific and TRIB2-specific autoreactive clonotypes appeared among same-patient CSF and blood CD4+ clonotypes. Blood of same and different patients, but not healthy controls, reportedly held recurring autoreactive clonotypes.

Note on this clone: Antigen unknown.

Generated by immunoSEQ multiplex PCR, the TCRdb table keeps only in-frame clones and is missing some. This sample has about 35,000 clones, with more than 75% found just once. Between the trimmed V and J ends, which lost 8 bases and 6 bases, there was a span of 19 bases. The V gene's germline CDR1 is LNHDA and CDR2 SQIVND (reference sequence). This CDR3 has 15 amino acids. The V gene is TRBV19, the J gene TRBJ2-2; TRBD1 is a possible D gene (6 bases). The receptor comes from a human donor in good health. The specimen was memory (CD45RA-) CD4+ T cells from blood. CDR3 region: CASRPMQGRPGELFF. CDR3 nucleotide sequence: TGTGCCAGTCGGCCGATGCAGGGGCGCCCCGGGGAGCTGTTTTTT.